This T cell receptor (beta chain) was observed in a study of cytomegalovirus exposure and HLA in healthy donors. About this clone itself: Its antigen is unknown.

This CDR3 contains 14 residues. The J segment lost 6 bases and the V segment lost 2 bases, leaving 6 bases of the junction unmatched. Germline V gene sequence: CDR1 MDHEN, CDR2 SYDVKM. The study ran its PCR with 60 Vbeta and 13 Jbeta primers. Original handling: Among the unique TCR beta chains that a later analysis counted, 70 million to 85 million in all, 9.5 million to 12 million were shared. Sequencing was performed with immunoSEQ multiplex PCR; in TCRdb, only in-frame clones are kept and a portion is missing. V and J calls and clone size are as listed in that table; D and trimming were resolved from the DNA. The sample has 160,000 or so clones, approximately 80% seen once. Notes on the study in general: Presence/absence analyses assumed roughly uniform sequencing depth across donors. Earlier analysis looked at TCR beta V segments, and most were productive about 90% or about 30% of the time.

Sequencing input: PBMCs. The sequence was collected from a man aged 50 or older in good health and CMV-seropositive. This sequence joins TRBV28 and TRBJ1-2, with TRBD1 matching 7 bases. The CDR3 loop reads CASSLVQGLNGYTF. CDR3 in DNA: TGTGCCAGCAGTTTAGTACAGGGGCTCAATGGCTACACCTTC.